The 28 T cell receptor beta chains given below trace back to one sample, sequenced in a study of spatial heterogeneity in lung cancer. A single record per CDR3 protein comes from TCRdb applying MiXCR to the 5' RACE reads. The sample holds around 23,000 distinct CDR3 sequences, 3% to 3.5% seen once. Indicated time point: sample taken at primary tumor resection. The authors sequenced whole RNA from tumor, nontumor lung or frozen PBMC without sorting. Sequences were derived from PBMCs, sampled at surgery. The source is a female donor with early-stage non-small cell lung cancer.

This clonotype occurred many times. V usage is TRBV28 and J usage is TRBJ1-2; 7 positions match TRBD1. Looked up from germline, CDR1 is MDHEN and CDR2 is SYDVKM. The CDR3 covers 19 residues. With 5 bases clipped from V and 1 base from J, the junction kept 19 bases outside the gene matches. The CDR3 region is CASSPTDRRKTGYNYGYTF. The DNA for the CDR3 is TGTGCCAGCAGTCCAACCGACCGAAGAAAGACAGGGTATAACTATGGCTACACCTTC.

This clonotype showed up many times. The genes are TRBV10-3 and TRBJ2-1; possible D gene TRBD1, 6 bases. Between the trimmed V and J ends, which lost 6 bases and 6 bases, there was a span of 15 bases. The germline CDR1 and CDR2 sequences are ENHRY and SYGVKD. The CDR3 runs to 14 residues. As DNA, the CDR3 is TGTGCCATCAGGCCTGGGCTAGGGGGCAATGAGCAGTTCTTC. Amino acid sequence: CAIRPGLGGNEQFF.

The sample holds many counts of this clonotype. The chain carries TRBV5-6 and TRBJ2-7, with D hard to call. The CDR3 length is 13 residues. The ends were cut back, 0 bases at V and 3 bases at J, with 7 bases in the middle. CDR1 and CDR2 from the germline V gene are SGHDT and YYEEEE. CDR3 amino acids: CASSLVGNYEQYF. The CDR3 DNA reads as TGTGCCAGCAGCTTGGTGGGTAACTACGAGCAGTACTTC.

This clonotype occurred many times. The J gene is TRBJ2-5, the V gene TRBV14; 7 nucleotides align to TRBD2. The CDR3 spans 19 residues. From germline, CDR1 is SGHDN and CDR2 FVKESK. Trimming took 0 bases from V and 0 from J; bases not matched to a gene: 13. The CDR3 DNA is TGTGCCAGCAGCCAAGATGGGGAGGGTCCTAGCCCGTACCAAGAGACCCAGTACTTC. This gives the protein CASSQDGEGPSPYQETQYF.

This clonotype was detected ten times or more. Written as DNA, the CDR3 is TGTGCCAGCAGCGGGGCAGTGGGGACCGGGGAGCTGTTTTTT. Translated: CASSGAVGTGELFF. J is TRBJ2-2 and V is TRBV9; unclear D gene. V was clipped by 3 bases and J by 5 bases, with 11 bases between them. The length of the CDR3 is 14 residues. Germline V gene data show CDR1 as SGDLS and CDR2 as YYNGEE.

This clonotype has at least ten counts. The gene calls are TRBV7-2 and TRBJ2-1; 7 nucleotides match TRBD2. The germline V gene encodes CDR1 SGHTA and CDR2 FQGNSA. The CDR3 consists of 14 residues. The junction had 7 bases not matched to a gene; V was cut back by 7 bases and J by 4 bases. The DNA of the CDR3 is TGTGCCAGCATCATCGCTAGCGGATACAATGAGCAGTTCTTC. It translates to CASIIASGYNEQFF.

This clonotype is categorized as medium-sized. The V gene is TRBV7-9, the J gene TRBJ2-7; D is perhaps TRBD2 (5 bases). The CDR3 sequence is 14 residues long. Germline CDR1 SEHNR, CDR2 FQNEAQ (reference sequence). V lost 3 bases and J 2 bases, leaving 11 bases between the germline ends. CDR3 in amino acids: CASSFFPGTYEQYF. Here the CDR3 DNA reads TGTGCCAGCAGCTTCTTCCCGGGGACCTACGAGCAGTACTTC.

Ten or more counts support this clonotype. The chain combines TRBV27 with TRBJ2-1, with a tentative D call TRBD1 (6 bases). Germline loops: CDR1 MNHEY, CDR2 SMNVEV (reference sequence). The V gene lost 4 bases and the J gene lost 10 bases, with 8 bases spanning the gap. The CDR3 has 11 residues. This CDR3 is CASSYGQEQFF. CDR3 coding DNA: TGTGCCAGCAGTTACGGACAGGAGCAGTTCTTC.

This clonotype was recorded at least ten times. DNA for the CDR3: TGTGCCAGCAGGTTGGGCGGAAACACCATATATTTT. It translates to CASRLGGNTIYF. The gene calls are TRBV12-3 or TRBV12-4 and TRBJ1-3, with D hard to call. V was trimmed by 6 bases and J by 4 bases, leaving 7 bases between them. This CDR3 contains 12 residues.

This clonotype has a count of ten or more. V gene TRBV6-6 combines with J gene TRBJ1-1; maybe TRBD1 (5 bases). The CDR3 loop spans 14 amino acids. CDR1 is MNHNY and CDR2 is SVGAGI in the germline V gene (reference sequence). V was clipped by 6 bases and J by 0 bases, with 11 bases between them. The CDR3 loop is CASSRQIMNTEAFF. For the CDR3, the DNA is TGTGCCAGCAGCCGACAGATCATGAACACTGAAGCTTTCTTT.

In its sample, this clonotype was seen many times. The chain has TRBV20-1 and TRBJ2-6; 8 bases are a match to TRBD2. The CDR3 sequence is 17 residues long. Trimming took 2 bases from V and 1 from J; bases not matched to a gene: 7. Germline V gene sequence: CDR1 DFQATT, CDR2 SNEGSKA (reference sequence). As DNA, the CDR3 is TGCAGTGCTAGATGGCGCGGGAGGCTTTCTGGGGCCAACGTCCTGACTTTC. Its protein product is CSARWRGRLSGANVLTF.

This clonotype was observed a handful of times. J is TRBJ2-7 and V is TRBV4-1; 7 bases are a match to TRBD1. V was pared by 8 bases and J by 3 bases, with 7 bases of the junction left unmatched. The CDR3 spans 13 residues. Looked up from germline, CDR1 is MGHRA and CDR2 is YSYEKL. DNA of the CDR3: TGCGCCAGCGCGGCCGGGACAGACTACGAGCAGTACTTC. It yields the protein CASAAGTDYEQYF.

Notes on this clonotype: A read error is possible here, since a much larger clone lies one base away. The chain links TRBV9 to TRBJ2-2; D remains unclear. CDR3 size: 12 residues. Germline loops: CDR1 SGDLS, CDR2 YYNGEE. This chain's CDR3 is CASGVYNGELFF. DNA for the CDR3: TGTGCCAGCGGCGTATATAACGGGGAGCTGTTTTTT. Full variable domain (rest looked up from reference TRBV9 and TRBJ2-2): DSGVTQTPKHLITATGQRVTLRCSPRSGDLSVYWYQQSLDQGLQFLIQYYNGEERAKGNILERFSAQQFPDLHSELNLSSLELGDSALYFCASGVYNGELFFGEGSRLTVL.

The sample holds many counts of this clonotype. J is TRBJ2-3 and V is TRBV2, with 10 bases that match TRBD2. J gave up 0 bases and V 6 bases, and 3 bases lay outside the gene matches. Germline V gives CDR1 SNHLY, CDR2 FYNNEI. CDR3 length: 15 residues. CDR3 protein: CASRAGLASTDTQYF. The CDR3 nucleotides read TGTGCCAGCAGGGCGGGACTAGCGAGCACAGATACGCAGTATTTT.

This clonotype was observed many times. V and J are TRBV27 and TRBJ2-5, with 8 bases matching TRBD1. CDR3 length: 14 residues. CDR1 MNHEY and CDR2 SMNVEV come from the germline V gene (reference sequence). V trimming: 10 bases; J trimming: 4 bases; junction bases outside the gene matches: 11. The CDR3 reads CATGDRTLRETQYF. The DNA for the CDR3 is TGTGCCACCGGGGACAGGACTCTCCGAGAGACCCAGTACTTC.

This clonotype was seen a handful of times. This sequence joins TRBV27 and TRBJ1-1; tentatively, D is TRBD1 (6 bases). Trimming took off 6 bases at V and 0 bases at J, with 11 bases between the two ends. Per the germline V gene, CDR1 is MNHEY and CDR2 is SMNVEV (reference sequence). This CDR3 has 14 amino acids. The CDR3: CASRQGSVNTEAFF. The DNA for the CDR3 is TGTGCCAGCAGGCAGGGGTCTGTGAACACTGAAGCTTTCTTT.

This clonotype has at least ten counts. The V call is TRBV3-1, the J call TRBJ2-7; 8 bases map to TRBD1. The trim removed 2 bases at V and 3 bases at J, leaving 12 bases unmatched. The CDR3 has 17 residues. Looked up from germline, CDR1 is LGHDT and CDR2 is YNNKEL (reference sequence). The CDR3 coding sequence is TGTGCCAGCAGCCAAAAACATATCGGGACAGGCCACTACGAGCAGTACTTC. Translating it yields CASSQKHIGTGHYEQYF.

Many counts were recorded for this clonotype. The gene calls are TRBV19 and TRBJ1-5; 7 nucleotides agree with TRBD1. The CDR3 is 17 residues long. V lost 3 bases and J lost 0; bases outside the gene matches: 8. CDR1 and CDR2 from the germline V gene are LNHDA and SQIVND (reference sequence). The CDR3 DNA reads as TGTGCCAGTAGTATTGCCAGGGGGTCTCATAGCAATCAGCCCCAGCATTTT. It encodes CASSIARGSHSNQPQHF.

This clonotype was counted many times. V gene TRBV27 combines with J gene TRBJ2-7; 8 bases are shared with TRBD1. V was pared by 5 bases and J by 8 bases, with 14 bases of the junction left unmatched. CDR1 MNHEY and CDR2 SMNVEV come from the germline V gene (reference sequence). This CDR3 region has 15 residues. This CDR3 is CASSDIGDRRQQQYF. Here the CDR3 DNA reads TGTGCCAGCAGTGATATAGGGGACAGGAGGCAGCAGCAGTACTTC.

This clonotype was seen a handful of times. The chain links TRBV4-2 to TRBJ2-7, with TRBD2 identical over 9 bases. The germline CDR1 and CDR2 sequences are LGHNA and YNFKEQ. The J segment lost 3 bases and the V segment lost 0 bases, leaving 6 bases of the junction unmatched. The CDR3 loop spans 16 amino acids. The CDR3 reads CASSQDIGTSFYEQYF. The CDR3 coding sequence is TGTGCCAGCAGCCAAGATATCGGGACTAGCTTCTACGAGCAGTACTTC.

This clonotype appeared many times. This sequence joins TRBV7-9 and TRBJ2-1; TRBD1 matches at 8 bases. With V trimmed by 3 bases and J by 0 bases, 4 bases remained unmatched. The germline V gene encodes CDR1 SEHNR and CDR2 FQNEAQ (reference sequence). CDR3 size: 16 residues. CDR3 nucleotides: TGTGCCAGCAGCTTTGGGGACAGGAGCTCCTACAATGAGCAGTTCTTC. This codes for CASSFGDRSSYNEQFF.

This clonotype has a count of ten or more. This chain joins TRBV7-3 and TRBJ2-1; perhaps D is TRBD1 or TRBD2 (5 bases each). Germline lookup yields CDR1 SGHTA and CDR2 FQGTGA. The CDR3 length is 16 residues. Trimming pared 5 bases from V and 2 bases from J, leaving 16 bases between. CDR3 region: CASSPQGADPYNEQFF. CDR3 coding DNA: TGTGCCAGCAGCCCCCAGGGAGCGGACCCCTACAATGAGCAGTTCTTC.

This clonotype was counted between two and nine times. The genes are TRBV7-9 and TRBJ2-7; 9 bases align to TRBD2. The V gene's germline CDR1 is SEHNR and CDR2 FQNEAQ (reference sequence). The J segment lost 2 bases and the V segment lost 5 bases, leaving 10 bases of the junction unmatched. This CDR3 region has 16 residues. As DNA, the CDR3 is TGTGCCAGCAGCCCCCGTGTCGCGGGAGGGCCCTACGAGCAGTACTTC. Translated, it gives CASSPRVAGGPYEQYF.

In its sample, this clonotype was seen many times. The CDR3 DNA sequence: TGTGCCAGCAGGCGTCGGACTAGCGGCTCATACTCCTACAATGAGCAGTTCTTC. Translating gives CASRRRTSGSYSYNEQFF. This chain joins TRBV2 and TRBJ2-1; TRBD2 agrees at 10 bases. This CDR3 has 18 residues. V was clipped by 6 bases and J by 0 bases; unmatched bases: 11. Germline V gene data show CDR1 as SNHLY and CDR2 as FYNNEI.

This clonotype was observed many times. The chain combines TRBV24-1 with TRBJ2-2; 7 nucleotides match TRBD2. V was clipped by 3 bases and J by 3 bases; unmatched bases: 6. The CDR3 covers 16 residues. CDR1 KGHDR and CDR2 SFDVKD come from the germline V gene. CDR3 sequence (DNA): TGTGCCACCAGTGATGGCAGGCGGGGGTACACCGGGGAGCTGTTTTTT. Amino acid sequence: CATSDGRRGYTGELFF.

J is TRBJ2-3 and V is TRBV5-4, with 13 bases that match TRBD2. The CDR3 length is 16 residues. In germline, CDR1 is SGHNT, CDR2 YYREEE (reference sequence). The V segment lost 3 bases and the J segment 4 bases; nucleotides outside the gene matches: 5. CDR3 nucleotides: TGTGCCAGCAGCTCCGGACTAGCGGGAGAGGCAGATACGCAGTATTTT. This sequence encodes CASSSGLAGEADTQYF.

This chain connects TRBV4-1 to TRBJ2-5; TRBD1 matches at 10 bases. With 5 bases clipped from V and 5 bases from J, the junction kept 5 bases outside the gene matches. The CDR3 contains 14 residues. The germline V gene encodes CDR1 MGHRA and CDR2 YSYEKL. Here the CDR3 reads CASSSPGQGETQYF. CDR3 nucleotides: TGCGCCAGCAGCTCCCCGGGACAGGGGGAGACCCAGTACTTC.

This clonotype was counted at least ten times. The chain combines TRBV27 with TRBJ1-5; D might be TRBD1 (6 bases). Trimming removed 2 bases from V and 4 bases from J, with 9 bases in between. Germline V gene sequence: CDR1 MNHEY, CDR2 SMNVEV (reference sequence). There are 14 residues in the CDR3. As DNA, the CDR3 is TGTGCCAGCAGTTTAGGTCAGGGGAATCAGCCCCAGCATTTT. Amino acid sequence: CASSLGQGNQPQHF.